This T cell receptor (beta chain) was captured in a study of T cell responses to AZD1222 COVID-19 vaccine. Study-level findings and limits: With two AZD1222 doses given, Spike-specific TCR breadth and depth both rose. CD4 TCRs covered the whole spike, strongest at regions 160-218 and 743-854. Repertoires were obtained only post-peak T cell response.

Comment on this clone: Its specificity is unknown.

Only in-frame clones appear in the TCRdb table, and some are missing; sequencing was by immunoSEQ multiplex PCR. The sample consists of roughly 76,000 clones, 70% to 90% of them appearing once. Germline V gives CDR1 MDHEN, CDR2 SYDVKM. V was shortened by 4 bases and J by 7 bases, with 11 bases between the two germline ends. CDR3 length equals 13 residues. The sequencing here drew on peripheral blood, taken on day 0 of AZD1222 vaccination. The source is an adult in good health. The genes are TRBV28 and TRBJ2-1, with D possibly TRBD2 on 6 matching bases. The DNA of the CDR3 is TGTGCCAGCAGTTCCTGGGACTTTAATGAGCAGTTCTTC. It is translated as CASSSWDFNEQFF.